The rows below give T cell receptor beta chains drawn from one sample of a study of T cells in Graves' hyperthyroidism and ophthalmopathy. TCRdb called the multiplex PCR reads again in MiXCR, with one record for every CDR3 protein. The sample shows about 320,000 distinct CDR3 sequences, around 16% of them seen only once. Sequenced input: blood. The receptor set was obtained from a man under 40 with Graves' hyperthyroidism. Each CDR3 is given with its conserved first and last residue. The D gene is left open where the match is weak. A clone size is listed for some rows: how often the clone was seen (once, few, many), or a class if it is expanded.

j_gene	abundance	d_gene	v_gene	len	CDR3aa	CDR3nt
TRBJ2-3	many	.	TRBV10-3	15	CAISESTGLTDTQYF	TGTGCCATCAGTGAGTCGACGGGACTCACAGATACGCAGTATTTT
TRBJ1-5	.	.	TRBV12-3/TRBV12-4	14	CASSPRRIRQPQHF	TGTGCCAGCAGTCCCCGCAGAATCCGGCAGCCCCAGCATTTT
TRBJ2-5	many	TRBD1	TRBV2	14	CASSGQGAQETQYF	TGTGCCAGCAGTGGACAGGGGGCGCAAGAGACCCAGTACTTC
TRBJ1-6	.	.	TRBV12-3/TRBV12-4	16	CASSFGVSSYNSPLHF	TGTGCCAGCAGTTTTGGGGTGAGCTCCTATAATTCACCCCTCCACTTT
TRBJ1-2	.	.	TRBV19	13	CASSIGRQPGYTF	TGTGCCAGTAGTATAGGTCGACAGCCCGGCTACACCTTC
TRBJ1-5	many	.	TRBV3-1	13	CASSQAGDQPQHF	TGTGCCAGCAGCCAAGCGGGAGATCAGCCCCAGCATTTT
TRBJ2-7	.	.	TRBV27	16	CASSFRAADRSYEQYF	TGTGCCAGCAGTTTTCGGGCAGCCGATCGCTCCTACGAGCAGTACTTC
TRBJ2-3	few	.	TRBV30	14	CAWSRLRSTDTQYF	TGTGCCTGGAGTAGACTCCGGAGCACAGATACGCAGTATTTT
TRBJ2-1	.	.	TRBV28	15	CASSYPGLYYNEQFF	TGTGCCAGCAGTTACCCGGGACTTTACTACAATGAGCAGTTCTTC
TRBJ2-3	many	.	TRBV5-6	17	CASSPNGGRHNTDTQYF	TGTGCCAGCAGCCCCAACGGTGGTCGTCACAACACAGATACGCAGTATTTT
TRBJ2-1	many	.	TRBV11-2	13	CASSSTKSYEQFF	TGTGCCAGCAGCTCGACTAAATCTTATGAGCAGTTCTTC
TRBJ2-4	many	TRBD1	TRBV12-3/TRBV12-4	14	CASSLGQGEDIQYF	TGTGCCAGCAGTCTCGGACAGGGCGAGGACATTCAGTACTTC
TRBJ1-2	.	.	TRBV9	17	CASSVAERGTQGYGYTF	TGTGCCAGCAGCGTAGCGGAGAGGGGTACGCAGGGCTATGGCTACACCTTC
TRBJ2-3	few	TRBD2	TRBV12-5	14	CASGMGLAPDTQYF	TGTGCTAGTGGTATGGGACTAGCGCCAGATACGCAGTATTTT